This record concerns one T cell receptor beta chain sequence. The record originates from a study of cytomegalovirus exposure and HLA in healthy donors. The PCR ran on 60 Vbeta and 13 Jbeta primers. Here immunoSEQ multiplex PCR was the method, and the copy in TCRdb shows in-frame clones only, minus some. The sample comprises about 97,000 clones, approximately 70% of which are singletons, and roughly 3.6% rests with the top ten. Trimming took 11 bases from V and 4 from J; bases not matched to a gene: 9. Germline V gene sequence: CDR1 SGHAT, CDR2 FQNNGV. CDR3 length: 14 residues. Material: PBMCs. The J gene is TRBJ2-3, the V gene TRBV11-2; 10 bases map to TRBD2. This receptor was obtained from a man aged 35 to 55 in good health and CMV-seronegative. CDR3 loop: CAGGPGLASDTQYF. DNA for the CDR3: TGTGCCGGGGGACCGGGACTAGCGTCAGATACGCAGTATTTT.